Below, 24 T cell receptor beta chains from the same sample are listed, as sequenced in a study of cytomegalovirus exposure and HLA in healthy donors. Use of 60 Vbeta and 13 Jbeta primers characterized the PCR. Sequenced by immunoSEQ multiplex PCR; TCRdb stores in-frame clones only, minus some. The sample includes some 150,000 clones, roughly 73% seen only once; the top ten take roughly 0.99%. What was sequenced was PBMCs. Receptors were obtained from a male donor in good health and CMV-seronegative.

The chain combines TRBV7-9 with TRBJ1-1; tentatively, D is TRBD1 (5 bases). V gave up 5 bases and J gave up 1 base, with 14 bases separating them. The germline V gene has CDR1 SEHNR and CDR2 FQNEAQ (reference sequence). The CDR3 has 15 amino acids. The CDR3 bases are TGTGCCAGCAGCCTTCAGGGTCTGACGAACACTGAAGCTTTCTTT. As protein: CASSLQGLTNTEAFF.

This sequence joins TRBV2 and TRBJ1-5; 7 bases align to TRBD1. CDR1 and CDR2 from the germline V gene are SNHLY and FYNNEI. V lost 3 bases, J lost 5 bases, and 7 bases stayed unmatched. This CDR3 has 15 residues. The CDR3 region is CASSETTGLYQPQHF. The CDR3 DNA reads TGTGCCAGCAGTGAGACGACAGGGCTCTATCAGCCCCAGCATTTT.

The CDR3, as DNA: TGTGCCAGCAGCTTGGGAGGGGGGGTACACGAGCAGTACTTC. The encoded protein is CASSLGGGVHEQYF. V usage is TRBV5-4 and J usage is TRBJ2-7; D possibly corresponds to TRBD2 (7 bases). The CDR3 contains 14 residues. The ends were cut back, 0 bases at V and 5 bases at J, with 12 bases in the middle. Germline lookup yields CDR1 SGHNT and CDR2 YYREEE (reference sequence).

The V gene is TRBV4-2, the J gene TRBJ2-7; 8 bases line up with TRBD1. The germline gives CDR1 LGHNA, CDR2 YNFKEQ. This CDR3 is built from 15 residues. V gave up 0 bases and J gave up 2 bases; unmatched junction bases: 3. DNA of the CDR3: TGTGCCAGCAGCCAAGATGAGACAGGGGCCTACGAGCAGTACTTC. Its protein product is CASSQDETGAYEQYF.

The J gene is TRBJ2-3, the V gene TRBV2; 8 bases line up with TRBD2. The CDR3 loop spans 15 amino acids. In germline, CDR1 is SNHLY, CDR2 FYNNEI. Trimming removed 7 bases from V and 2 bases from J; junction bases left unmatched: 8. In nucleotides, the CDR3 is TGTGCCAGCACCGCAGCGGGGGACTTCACAGATACGCAGTATTTT. Translation: CASTAAGDFTDTQYF.

This clone was observed a few times. The CDR3, as DNA: TGTGCCAGCAGTTACTCACCGACAGTCTCTGGAAACACCATATATTTT. This translates into CASSYSPTVSGNTIYF. The chain couples TRBV6-5 to TRBJ1-3; possibly TRBD1 for D (5 bases). Germline CDR1 is MNHEY and CDR2 is SVGAGI. The V gene lost 0 bases and the J gene lost 0 bases, with 9 bases spanning the gap. This CDR3 spans 16 amino acids.

V is TRBV2 and J is TRBJ1-6, with D hard to call. Germline CDR1 SNHLY, CDR2 FYNNEI. The CDR3 has 15 amino acids. With 7 bases removed from V and 3 bases from J, the gap between germline ends came to 13 bases. The CDR3 protein is CASTGVGNYNSPLHF. The CDR3, as DNA: TGTGCCAGCACCGGGGTCGGTAACTATAATTCACCCCTCCACTTT.

CDR3 bases: TGTGCCAGCAGCTTAAGGACAGGGGATGAAAAACTGTTTTTT. It translates to CASSLRTGDEKLFF. The gene calls are TRBV7-2 and TRBJ1-4, with 9 bases lining up with TRBD1. Trimming took 2 bases from V and 6 from J; bases not matched to a gene: 1. The germline V gene encodes CDR1 SGHTA and CDR2 FQGNSA. The CDR3 runs 14 residues.

The chain joins TRBV19 to TRBJ2-7; 7 nucleotides match TRBD2. V lost 3 bases and J lost 1; bases outside the gene matches: 3. The length of the CDR3 is 14 residues. Germline-derived CDR1 and CDR2 are LNHDA and SQIVND (reference sequence). The CDR3 DNA is TGTGCCAGTAGTATTCCGGGGGGATCCTACGAGCAGTACTTC. The encoded protein is CASSIPGGSYEQYF.

The chain combines TRBV19 with TRBJ2-7; a weak D match, TRBD2 (5 bases). Trimming took off 5 bases at V and 3 bases at J, with 20 bases between the two ends. This CDR3 is built from 16 residues. Germline V gives CDR1 LNHDA, CDR2 SQIVND (reference sequence). In nucleotides, the CDR3 is TGTGCCAGTAGTCCCCGGACTTTTCCCCATATCTACGAGCAGTACTTC. The encoded protein is CASSPRTFPHIYEQYF.

The chain carries TRBV4-3 and TRBJ1-1; possibly TRBD1 for D (5 bases). Trimming stripped 1 base from V and 4 bases from J, with 13 bases between. The CDR3 has 15 amino acids. Germline assignment: CDR1 LGHNA and CDR2 YSLEER. The CDR3 is CASSQGAGKGTEAFF. The CDR3 DNA sequence: TGCGCCAGCAGCCAAGGGGCAGGGAAGGGCACTGAAGCTTTCTTT.

This chain joins TRBV4-1 and TRBJ1-3; D is ambiguous. V dropped 0 bases and J dropped 0 bases, with 12 bases sitting between them. Germline lookup yields CDR1 MGHRA and CDR2 YSYEKL. The CDR3 is made up of 17 amino acids. This CDR3 reads CASSQDPRASSGNTIYF. The DNA of the CDR3 is TGCGCCAGCAGCCAAGATCCGAGGGCATCCTCTGGAAACACCATATATTTT.

The chain joins TRBV19 to TRBJ1-5; 10 positions agree with TRBD1. The CDR3 sequence is 14 residues long. Trimming at V came to 3 bases and at J to 4 bases, leaving 0 bases not matched to a gene. CDR1 is LNHDA and CDR2 is SQIVND in the germline V gene (reference sequence). The DNA for the CDR3 is TGTGCCAGTAGTATGGGACAGGGGAATCAGCCCCAGCATTTT. Translating gives CASSMGQGNQPQHF.

Only one count was recorded for this clone. This chain links TRBV5-4 with TRBJ1-1; 8 bases map to TRBD1. The trim removed 4 bases at V and 1 base at J, leaving 6 bases unmatched. Germline-derived CDR1 and CDR2 are SGHNT and YYREEE (reference sequence). The CDR3 consists of 15 residues. CDR3 amino acids: CASSLKQGGNTEAFF. The CDR3 nucleotides are TGTGCCAGCAGCCTCAAACAGGGGGGGAACACTGAAGCTTTCTTT.

Only a few counts were recorded for this clone. The J gene is TRBJ2-2, the V gene TRBV30, with 10 bases matching TRBD2. The CDR3 is 15 amino acids. The germline gives CDR1 GTSNPN, CDR2 SVGIG (reference sequence). V lost 4 bases to trimming and J lost 5 bases; unmatched junction nucleotides: 7. The chain's CDR3 is CAWKEGAGGTGELFF. The CDR3 coding sequence is TGTGCCTGGAAGGAGGGAGCGGGGGGGACCGGGGAGCTGTTTTTT.

V and J are TRBV6-6 and TRBJ2-2, with 11 positions matching TRBD1. This CDR3 spans 16 amino acids. Germline trimming cut 10 bases from V and 4 bases from J; bases unmatched to any gene: 11. CDR1 MNHNY and CDR2 SVGAGI come from the germline V gene (reference sequence). CDR3 nucleotide sequence: TGTGCCACGCGCCACGGACAGGGGGCCGGCACCGGGGAGCTGTTTTTT. This codes for CATRHGQGAGTGELFF.

The chain's CDR3 is CASSLGGGATDTQYF. The CDR3 region has the DNA TGTGCCAGCAGCTTAGGCGGGGGGGCCACAGATACGCAGTATTTT. The V gene is TRBV5-4, the J gene TRBJ2-3; 9 bases line up with TRBD2. The length of the CDR3 is 15 residues. With 2 bases clipped from V and 2 bases from J, the junction kept 3 bases outside the gene matches. Germline V gives CDR1 SGHNT, CDR2 YYREEE (reference sequence).

The chain employs TRBV5-4 and TRBJ2-7; 8 nucleotides line up with TRBD1. The CDR3 has 14 residues. The V segment lost 6 bases and the J segment 1 base; nucleotides outside the gene matches: 6. Per the germline V gene, CDR1 is SGHNT and CDR2 is YYREEE (reference sequence). CDR3 in DNA: TGTGCCAGCAAAGAGGGACAGGTTTCCTACGAGCAGTACTTC. This encodes CASKEGQVSYEQYF.

The genes are TRBV19 and TRBJ1-3; TRBD1 matches 8 bases. With 7 bases clipped from V and 9 bases from J, the junction kept 8 bases outside the gene matches. Germline CDR1 is LNHDA and CDR2 is SQIVND (reference sequence). The CDR3 is 13 amino acids. In nucleotides, the CDR3 is TGTGCCAGTATCTCGCGAGACAGGGGCACCATATATTTT. As protein: CASISRDRGTIYF.

This rearrangement joins TRBV7-9 to TRBJ2-3; 10 bases agree with TRBD2. V was clipped by 5 bases and J by 4 bases; unmatched bases: 3. The V gene's germline CDR1 is SEHNR and CDR2 FQNEAQ (reference sequence). The CDR3 has 14 residues. This CDR3 reads CASSPGLASDTQYF. As DNA, the CDR3 is TGTGCCAGCAGCCCGGGACTAGCGTCAGATACGCAGTATTTT.

Details on this clone: Different DNA sequences within this sample yield the same CDR3. The chain uses TRBV20-1 and TRBJ1-3; no firm D call. Trimming left V 6 bases short and J 1 base short, with 4 bases between. The CDR3 sequence is 11 residues long. The germline gives CDR1 DFQATT, CDR2 SNEGSKA (reference sequence). CDR3 DNA sequence: TGCAGTGCCCTATCTGGAAACACCATATATTTT. Its protein is CSALSGNTIYF.

CDR3 loop: CASSVEVNYGYTF. The CDR3 coding sequence is TGTGCCAGCAGCGTCGAGGTTAACTATGGCTACACCTTC. The genes are TRBV9 and TRBJ1-2; D not resolved. Germline V lookup: CDR1 SGDLS, CDR2 YYNGEE. The CDR3 runs to 13 residues. Trimming cost V 2 bases and J 1 base, with 6 bases left between them. Variable domain in full (rest from reference TRBV9 and TRBJ1-2): DSGVTQTPKHLITATGQRVTLRCSPRSGDLSVYWYQQSLDQGLQFLIQYYNGEERAKGNILERFSAQQFPDLHSELNLSSLELGDSALYFCASSVEVNYGYTFGSGTRLTVV.

This clone appeared a few times. The chain couples TRBV5-6 to TRBJ1-6; D is unclear. V lost 2 bases to trimming and J lost 10 bases, with 19 bases between them. The CDR3 consists of 16 residues. Germline lookup yields CDR1 SGHDT and CDR2 YYEEEE. The CDR3: CASSFGSYPGGSPLHF. In DNA form, the CDR3 reads TGTGCCAGCAGCTTCGGATCTTACCCCGGCGGCTCACCCCTCCACTTT.

This clone was counted only a few times. The chain joins TRBV5-1 to TRBJ2-7; D is possibly TRBD2 (6 bases). The CDR3 is made up of 12 amino acids. Trimming removed 1 base from V and 5 bases from J, with 7 bases in between. The germline V gene encodes CDR1 SGHRS and CDR2 YFSETQ. As DNA, the CDR3 is TGCGCCAGCAGCTTGCCGGGGGACGAGCAGTACTTC. Protein product: CASSLPGDEQYF.